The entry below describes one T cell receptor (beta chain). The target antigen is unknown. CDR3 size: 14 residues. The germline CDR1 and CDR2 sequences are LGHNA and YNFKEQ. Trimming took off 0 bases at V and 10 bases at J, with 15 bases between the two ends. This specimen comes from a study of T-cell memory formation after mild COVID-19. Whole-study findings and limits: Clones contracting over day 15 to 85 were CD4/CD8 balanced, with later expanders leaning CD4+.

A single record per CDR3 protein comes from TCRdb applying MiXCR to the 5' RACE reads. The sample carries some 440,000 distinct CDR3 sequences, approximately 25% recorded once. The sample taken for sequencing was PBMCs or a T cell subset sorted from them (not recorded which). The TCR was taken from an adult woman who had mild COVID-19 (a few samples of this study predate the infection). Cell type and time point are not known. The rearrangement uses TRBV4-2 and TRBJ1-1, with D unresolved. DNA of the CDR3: TGTGCCAGCAGCCAAGAATTGGAGGTCGGGCGAGCTTTCTTT. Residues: CASSQELEVGRAFF.